The T cell receptor beta chain described here comes from a study of T cells in localized non-small cell lung cancer (dated by TCRdb to between 2020 and 2021). With regard to the full study: T cell repertoires of 236 early-stage NSCLC patients were analyzed, with tumors being compared against uninvolved tumor-adjacent lungs. The cohort comprised some 220 treatment-naïve NSCLC patients with resected, localized lung tumors. Of the NSCLC patients, over 120 were male and some 97 were female, and the mean age was around 70 years. On the study overall, not on this receptor specifically: Because multi-region tumor sequencing was not performed, intratumor heterogeneity could not be ruled out. A median of roughly 60 of the top 100 tumor clones were detected in paired uninvolved adjacent lung, and around 30 of these tumor clones were also found among the top 100 clones of the paired uninvolved adjacent lung. Uninvolved tumor-adjacent lung showed the highest T cell clonality, higher than tumor, which suggests more focused antigenic responses in the uninvolved tumor-adjacent lung. Because the study design was exploratory, TCR variables were selected using unadjusted p-values without false-discovery rate correction. Longer overall survival was associated with higher T cell density in blood, whereas shorter survival was associated with higher clonality in adjacent lung.

Reading from cysteine to phenylalanine, the CDR3 counts 14 amino acids. The CDR3 DNA has 42 bases and is translated from base 1. The germline V gene provides CDR1 LGHNA and CDR2 YSLEER. Relative to germline, V is 4 bases shorter and J is 2 bases shorter, with 12 bases between their ends. The immunoSEQ Assay was used to sequence TCR beta CDR3 regions from DNA. On the study's bioinformatics: To compute T cell density, TCR beta template counts were normalized to usable DNA, which was estimated by amplifying housekeeping genes. The preseqR package was used to estimate richness by extrapolating to 400,000 templates for PBMC samples and to 120,000 templates for tissue samples. Clonality was defined by subtracting Pielou's evenness from one. Tissue-enriched TCRs were identified through differential abundance testing performed on productive amino-acid clonotypes, with a minimum total count of 5 and an alpha of 0.1. The Jaccard Index and the Morisita Overlap Index were used to measure how much the repertoires overlapped between compartments. GLIPH clustered TCR beta CDR3s with public tetramer-defined viral CDR3s; viral motifs required at least three viral sequences plus V-gene enrichment. Imported from immuneACCESS, the table was reduced by TCRdb to in-frame sequences with V and J called. These copies leave out some clones; in studies compared against another copy, an unresolved V gene accounts for under half, and the cause of the remainder is not known. V, J and clone size derive from that table, while D and trimming were established from the DNA sequence. The sample table lists 20,000 to 30,000 clones, around 86% of them with a count of one. The top ten hold 5% to 6.5% of the sample.

Of note for this clone: The clone's antigen remains unknown. It has no much larger one-base neighbor in the sample; base qualities were not kept.

At diagnosis, tumor, uninvolved tumor-adjacent lung and peripheral blood were collected and then preserved as a mix of FFPE and fresh-frozen material. For TCR repertoire profiling, blood samples were analyzed as peripheral blood mononuclear cells. The sequenced sample was peripheral blood, obtained before any cancer treatment. The TCR comes from a male donor at least 60 years old with stage II squamous cell lung carcinoma. The sequence joins TRBV4-3 to TRBJ2-7; confidence is insufficient to name the D gene. The CDR3 reads as follows: CASSRQNGPYEQYF. The nucleotides read TGCGCCAGCAGCCGCCAGAACGGACCCTACGAGCAGTACTTC.